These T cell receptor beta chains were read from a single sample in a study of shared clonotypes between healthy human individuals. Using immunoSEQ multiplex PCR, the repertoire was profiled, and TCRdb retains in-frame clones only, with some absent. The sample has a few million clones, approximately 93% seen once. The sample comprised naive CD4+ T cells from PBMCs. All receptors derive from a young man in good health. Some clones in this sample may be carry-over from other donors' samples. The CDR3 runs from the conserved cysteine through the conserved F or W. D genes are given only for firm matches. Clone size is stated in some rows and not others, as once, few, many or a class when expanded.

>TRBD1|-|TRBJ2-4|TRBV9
TGTGCCAGCAGCGACGGGACAGGGGGGATGATAGGTCTGAACATTCAGTACTTC
CASSDGTGGMIGLNIQYF
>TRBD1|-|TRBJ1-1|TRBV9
TGTGCCAGCAGCGTAGGGATGACAGGGCCAAGGGGGACTGAAGCTTTCTTT
CASSVGMTGPRGTEAFF
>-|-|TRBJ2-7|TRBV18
TGTGCCAGCTCACCATCAGTCGGGACCGCCTCCTACGAGCAGTACTTC
CASSPSVGTASYEQYF
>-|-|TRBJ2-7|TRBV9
TGTGCCAGCAGCGTAAGTGGCGTGTACGAGCAGTACTTC
CASSVSGVYEQYF
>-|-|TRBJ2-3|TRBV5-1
TGCGCCAGCAGCTTGGTGGGACTGAACACAGATACGCAGTATTTT
CASSLVGLNTDTQYF
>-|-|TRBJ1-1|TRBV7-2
TGTGCCAGCAGCTTAGGGAGTAAAGCTTTCTTT
CASSLGSKAFF
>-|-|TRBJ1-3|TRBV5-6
TGTGCCAGCAGCTTCAGACAGAGGGACACCATATATTTT
CASSFRQRDTIYF
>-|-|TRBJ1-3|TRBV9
TGTGCCAGCAGCGTAAAGGGTTCTGGAAACACCATATATTTT
CASSVKGSGNTIYF
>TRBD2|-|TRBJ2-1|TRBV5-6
TGTGCCAGCACCCCGCCGTGGCGGGAGAAGGATGAGCAGTTCTTC
CASTPPWREKDEQFF
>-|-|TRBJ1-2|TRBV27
TGTGCCAGCAGTCCAGACACAGGATCCTATGGCTACACCTTC
CASSPDTGSYGYTF
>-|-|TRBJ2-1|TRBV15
TGTGCCACCAGCAGAGATGGGAGAAATGAGCAGTTCTTC
CATSRDGRNEQFF
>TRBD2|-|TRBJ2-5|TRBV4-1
TGCGCCAGCAGCCGGGACGGACTAGCAGGCGGGGGAGAGACCCAGTACTTC
CASSRDGLAGGGETQYF
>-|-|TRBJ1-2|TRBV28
TGTGCCAGCAGTTATCAGGGGAAAGGCTATGGCTACACCTTC
CASSYQGKGYGYTF
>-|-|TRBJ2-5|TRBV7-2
TGTGCCAGCAGCTTAGCGCCGACAGTCGAGACCCAGTACTTC
CASSLAPTVETQYF
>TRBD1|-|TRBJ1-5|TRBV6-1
TGTGCCACCTTAGACAGGGATGGCAATCAGCCCCAGCATTTT
CATLDRDGNQPQHF
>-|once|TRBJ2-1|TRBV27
TGTGCCAGCAGTTTAGGGGCAAGCGGGTACAATGAGCAGTTCTTC
CASSLGASGYNEQFF
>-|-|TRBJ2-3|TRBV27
TGTGCCAGCAGTTTATCGTCGACTGCCCTGGGGCAGCTCACAGATACGCAGTATTTT
CASSLSSTALGQLTDTQYF
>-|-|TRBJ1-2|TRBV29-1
TGCAGCGTTGAAAGCTACACCTTC
CSVESYTF
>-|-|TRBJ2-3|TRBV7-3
TGTGCCAGCAGCTTAGCCAATACAGATACGCAGTATTTT
CASSLANTDTQYF
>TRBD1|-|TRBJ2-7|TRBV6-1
TGTGCCAGTGCCGGGACAGGAGTCTACGAGCAGTACTTC
CASAGTGVYEQYF
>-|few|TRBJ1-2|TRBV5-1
TGCGCCAGCAGCCCCGGACAGACCTATGGCTACACCTTC
CASSPGQTYGYTF
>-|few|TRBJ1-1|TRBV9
TGTGCCAGCAGCGTAGAGGCGGATAACACTGAAGCTTTCTTT
CASSVEADNTEAFF
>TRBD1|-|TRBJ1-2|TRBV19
TGTGCCAGTAGTGCCCGGGACAGAGCTAACTATGGCTACACCTTC
CASSARDRANYGYTF
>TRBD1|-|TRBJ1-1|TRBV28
TGTGCCAGCAGTTTGGACAGGGCAGACACTGAAGCTTTCTTT
CASSLDRADTEAFF
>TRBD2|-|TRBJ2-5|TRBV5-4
TGTGCCAGCAGCCCGGGACTAGCGCAAGAGACCCAGTACTTC
CASSPGLAQETQYF
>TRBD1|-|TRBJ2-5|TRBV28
TGTGCCAGCAGTTCTGGCTACAGGGGGCTAGAGACCCAGTACTTC
CASSSGYRGLETQYF
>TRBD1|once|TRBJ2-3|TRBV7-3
TGTGCCAGCAGCTTCGGACAGGCAGATACGCAGTATTTT
CASSFGQADTQYF
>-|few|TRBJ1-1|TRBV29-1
TGCAGCGTTGAATTGCAGGGGCGGGCAGCTTTCTTT
CSVELQGRAAFF
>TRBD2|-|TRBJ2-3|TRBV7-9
TGTGCCAGCAGCTTTGGTAGCGGGAGGGATACGCAGTATTTT
CASSFGSGRDTQYF
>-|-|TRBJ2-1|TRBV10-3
TGTGCCATCAGTGAGTCTAGGTCGGCCGATAGTAATAATGAGCAGTTCTTC
CAISESRSADSNNEQFF
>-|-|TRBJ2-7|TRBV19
TGTGCCAGTAGCGAAGGCCAGCCCTACGAGCAGTACTTC
CASSEGQPYEQYF
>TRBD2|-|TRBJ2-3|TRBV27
TGTGCCAGCAGGTCCCCTAGCGGGAGAGTGGATACGCAGTATTTT
CASRSPSGRVDTQYF
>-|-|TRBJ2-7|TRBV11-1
TGTGCCAGCACGCAGACAGTTTTCCGCTACGAGCAGTACTTC
CASTQTVFRYEQYF
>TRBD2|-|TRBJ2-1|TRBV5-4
TGTGCCAGCAGCTCTTCGACTAGCGGGGTCTACAATGAGCAGTTCTTC
CASSSSTSGVYNEQFF
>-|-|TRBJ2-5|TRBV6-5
TGTGCCAGCAGTTACATTTCAGGACAAGAGACCCAGTACTTC
CASSYISGQETQYF
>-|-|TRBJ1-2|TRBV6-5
TGTGCCAGCAGTTACCATTCCGGTAGACATAACTATGGCTACACCTTC
CASSYHSGRHNYGYTF
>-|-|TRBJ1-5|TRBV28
TGTGCCAGCAGCAGAACAGCGAATCAGCCCCAGCATTTT
CASSRTANQPQHF
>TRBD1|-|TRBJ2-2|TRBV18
TGTGCCAGCTCACCCGGTCCGGACAGGGCTTCCGGGGAGCTGTTTTTT
CASSPGPDRASGELFF
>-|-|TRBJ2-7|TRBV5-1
TGCGCCAGCAGCTCCACGGGAGCAGCCTACGAGCAGTACTTC
CASSSTGAAYEQYF
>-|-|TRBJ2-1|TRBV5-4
TGTGCCAGCAGCTTAGGGGGGGGAGGGCCGCGCAATGAGCAGTTCTTC
CASSLGGGGPRNEQFF
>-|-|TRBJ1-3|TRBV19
TGTGCCAGTAGCTCCCCGAGGTTTCCCTCTGGAAACACCATATATTTT
CASSSPRFPSGNTIYF
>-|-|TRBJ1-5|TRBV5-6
TGTGCCAGCAGCTTGTCGCCCGATCAGCCCCAGCATTTT
CASSLSPDQPQHF
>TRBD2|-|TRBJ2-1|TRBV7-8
TGTGCCAGCAGCTTAGCGGGTAGCGGGAGGGTCTACAATGAGCAGTTCTTC
CASSLAGSGRVYNEQFF
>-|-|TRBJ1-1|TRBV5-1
TGCGCCAGCAGCACGCAGGGACAGAACACTGAAGCTTTCTTT
CASSTQGQNTEAFF
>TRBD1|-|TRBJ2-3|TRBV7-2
TGTGCCAGCAGCTTATTGGGACAGGGTAGCTCAGATACGCAGTATTTT
CASSLLGQGSSDTQYF
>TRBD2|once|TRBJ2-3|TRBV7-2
TGTTCCTCGGGAGCGGGAGTAGATACGCAGTATTTT
CSSGAGVDTQYF
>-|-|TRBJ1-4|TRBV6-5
TGTGCCAGCAGGCGGACAGATCTTAGTGAAAAACTGTTTTTT
CASRRTDLSEKLFF
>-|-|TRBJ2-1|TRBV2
TGTGCCAGCAGTGAAGATAGAAACAGCGAGCAGTTCTTC
CASSEDRNSEQFF
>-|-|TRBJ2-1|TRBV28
TGTGCCAGCAGTTTCCGCGGCACTAGCTCCTACAATGAGCAGTTCTTC
CASSFRGTSSYNEQFF
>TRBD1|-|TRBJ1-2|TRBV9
TGTGCCAGCAGCCTTGACAGGGCACAGGGCTACACCTTC
CASSLDRAQGYTF
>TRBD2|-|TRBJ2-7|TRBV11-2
TGTGCCAGCAGCCGTAGTGGACTAGCGGGAACTTCCTACGAGCAGTACTTC
CASSRSGLAGTSYEQYF